These 25 T cell receptor beta chains were all obtained from the same sample, sequenced in a study of blood T cell repertoires in COVID-19. TCRdb's copy holds only in-frame clones and misses some; the assay was immunoSEQ multiplex PCR. Of approximately 380,000 clones in the sample, 70% to 90% were seen once. The sequenced material came from PBMCs or T cells enriched from blood (not recorded which). All receptors come from a woman between 18 and 29 years old who had recovered from COVID-19.

The CDR3 DNA follows: TGTGCCAGCAGCCAAGGGGGCCTGAGCTCCTACGAGCAGTACTTC. As protein: CASSQGGLSSYEQYF. The chain carries TRBV14 and TRBJ2-7, with a weak D call TRBD1 (5 bases). This CDR3 region has 15 residues. Trimming pared 1 base from V and 0 bases from J, leaving 10 bases between. The germline CDR1 and CDR2 sequences are SGHDN and FVKESK.

This clone was counted only a few times. Other DNA sequences from this sample encode an identical CDR3 as well. The chain joins TRBV30 to TRBJ1-2; D is perhaps TRBD1 (6 bases). V lost 3 bases to trimming and J lost 8 bases, with 10 bases between them. Germline CDR1 is GTSNPN and CDR2 is SVGIG (reference sequence). The CDR3 spans 11 residues. The CDR3 loop is CAWRGGGGYTF. The DNA of the CDR3 is TGTGCCTGGAGAGGGGGGGGCGGCTACACCTTC.

This chain connects TRBV6-6 to TRBJ2-4; the match to TRBD2 covers 10 bases. The CDR3 totals 14 residues. Germline V gives CDR1 MNHNY, CDR2 SVGAGI (reference sequence). The V gene end was trimmed by 7 bases and the J gene end by 9 bases; junction bases not matched to a gene: 9. The CDR3 spells CASTATSGASIQYF. The CDR3 DNA is TGTGCCAGCACCGCCACTAGCGGGGCGAGCATTCAGTACTTC.

The genes are TRBV7-2 and TRBJ2-7; 7 nucleotides agree with TRBD2. The CDR3 length is 15 residues. Trimming took 3 bases from V and 7 from J; bases not matched to a gene: 12. Looked up from germline, CDR1 is SGHTA and CDR2 is FQGNSA. CDR3 sequence (DNA): TGTGCCAGCAGCTTCGGGGGGTCCCCCCCGCGGGAGCAGTACTTC. It translates to CASSFGGSPPREQYF.

The chain carries TRBV28 and TRBJ1-5; weak D call: TRBD1 (5 bases). Germline V gene lookup returns CDR1 MDHEN and CDR2 SYDVKM. The length of the CDR3 is 16 residues. Trimming cost V 7 bases and J 0 bases, with 16 bases left between them. CDR3 region: CASTQGHPNSNQPQHF. The CDR3 nucleotides read TGTGCCAGCACCCAAGGACACCCCAATAGCAATCAGCCCCAGCATTTT.

The table lists this clone with a count of one. The chain couples TRBV18 to TRBJ1-3, with 8 bases fitting TRBD1. The CDR3 sequence is 14 residues long. The V segment lost 4 bases and the J segment 3 bases; nucleotides outside the gene matches: 2. The germline gives CDR1 KGHSH, CDR2 LQKENI. The CDR3 reads CASSRQGSGNTIYF. DNA for the CDR3: TGTGCCAGCTCACGACAGGGGAGTGGAAACACCATATATTTT. Combining the CDR3 with reference TRBV18 and TRBJ1-3 gives the whole variable domain NAGVMQNPRHLVRRRGQEARLRCSPMKGHSHVYWYRQLPEEGLKFMVYLQKENIIDESGMPKERFSAEFPKEGPSILRIQQVVRGDSAAYFCASSRQGSGNTIYFGEGSWLTVV.

The chain links TRBV6-4 to TRBJ2-3; the match to TRBD2 covers 7 bases. Germline V gene data show CDR1 as MRHNA and CDR2 as SNTAGT. V was pared by 6 bases and J by 2 bases, with 5 bases of the junction left unmatched. This CDR3 contains 14 residues. CDR3 amino acids: CASSRGVDTDTQYF. The CDR3 nucleotides read TGTGCCAGCAGCCGGGGGGTCGACACAGATACGCAGTATTTT.

This rearrangement joins TRBV12-5 to TRBJ2-7; D remains unclear. Per the germline V gene, CDR1 is LGHNT and CDR2 is FRNRAP. Trimming left V 0 bases short and J 1 base short, with 7 bases between. This CDR3 region has 14 residues. The CDR3 nucleotides are TGTGCTAGTGGTTTGGTACCAGAATCCTACGAGCAGTACTTC. This sequence encodes CASGLVPESYEQYF.

This sequence joins TRBV10-3 and TRBJ2-1, with 9 bases lining up with TRBD2. The length of the CDR3 is 14 residues. V dropped 2 bases and J dropped 7; count of bases not matched to a gene: 3. Germline CDR1 is ENHRY and CDR2 is SYGVKD. As DNA, the CDR3 is TGTGCCATCAGTGAGGGGACTAGCAGAAATGAGCAGTTCTTC. Protein product: CAISEGTSRNEQFF.

This chain uses TRBV4-2 with TRBJ1-1, with D possibly matching TRBD1 (5 bases). This CDR3 comprises 18 residues. Germline V CDR1 and CDR2: LGHNA, YNFKEQ. V lost 4 bases and J 1 base, leaving 22 bases between the germline ends. CDR3 sequence (DNA): TGTGCCAGCAGCCCCATCGTTCAGGGCCTCGGTGGGAACACTGAAGCTTTCTTT. As protein: CASSPIVQGLGGNTEAFF.

This clone was observed a handful of times. The V and J genes are TRBV2 and TRBJ1-2; the D is unclear. Germline V gene sequence: CDR1 SNHLY, CDR2 FYNNEI. Trimming took off 0 bases at V and 8 bases at J, with 19 bases between the two ends. This CDR3 has 16 amino acids. The CDR3 sequence is CASSEARVVRRGGYTF. CDR3 DNA: TGTGCCAGCAGTGAAGCGCGGGTGGTCCGGAGAGGAGGCTACACCTTC.

This clone was recorded once. The chain has TRBV3-1 (or the pseudogene TRBV3-2) and TRBJ2-5; D call uncertain. V was trimmed by 2 bases and J by 5 bases, leaving 12 bases between them. Germline lookup yields CDR1 LGHDT and CDR2 YNNKEL (reference sequence). The CDR3 contains 14 residues. In DNA form, the CDR3 reads TGTGCCAGCAGCCAATCGCGGTCGAGGGAGACCCAGTACTTC. The encoded protein is CASSQSRSRETQYF.

J is TRBJ2-1 and V is TRBV11-1; 7 bases agree with TRBD1. The CDR3 contains 14 residues. CDR1 and CDR2 (germline): SGHAT, FQDESV (reference sequence). V was clipped by 6 bases and J by 3 bases; unmatched bases: 5. The DNA of the CDR3 is TGTGCCAGCAGAGACAGGGCGGACTACAATGAGCAGTTCTTC. Protein sequence: CASRDRADYNEQFF.

The J gene is TRBJ1-1, the V gene TRBV3-1 (or the pseudogene TRBV3-2); 7 bases match TRBD1. Germline trimming cut 3 bases from V and 11 bases from J; bases unmatched to any gene: 12. The CDR3 is 14 residues long. Germline V gene lookup returns CDR1 LGHDT and CDR2 YNNKEL (reference sequence). The CDR3 coding sequence is TGTGCCAGCAGCCACGGGATTGAAGGGACAGCGGCTTTCTTT. It yields the protein CASSHGIEGTAAFF.

As concerns this clone: Other DNA variants within this sample encode the same CDR3. The V call is TRBV27, the J call TRBJ1-2; a weak D match, TRBD1 (6 bases). Germline CDR1 is MNHEY and CDR2 is SMNVEV (reference sequence). The CDR3 contains 14 residues. Trimming cost V 2 bases and J 2 bases, with 9 bases left between them. The CDR3 sequence: CASSLRGTNYGYTF. CDR3 bases: TGTGCCAGCAGTTTAAGAGGGACAAACTATGGCTACACCTTC.

The chain carries TRBV6-5 and TRBJ1-2, with D tentatively TRBD1 (5 bases). V was shortened by 6 bases and J by 6 bases, with 8 bases between the two germline ends. Germline assignment: CDR1 MNHEY and CDR2 SVGAGI. CDR3 length: 11 amino acids. The CDR3 here is CASSWGDGYTF. CDR3 coding DNA: TGTGCCAGCAGCTGGGGGGATGGCTACACCTTC.

As DNA, the CDR3 is TGTGCCAGCAGTGCCAGGGGTACGTCCTACGAGCAGTACTTC. Its protein is CASSARGTSYEQYF. The V gene is TRBV28, the J gene TRBJ2-7; possible D gene TRBD1, 6 bases. Trimming removed 5 bases from V and 1 base from J, with 12 bases in between. The CDR3 runs 14 residues. Germline CDR1 is MDHEN and CDR2 is SYDVKM.

The chain combines TRBV2 with TRBJ1-5; D call uncertain. Trimming stripped 6 bases from V and 8 bases from J, with 11 bases between. This CDR3 has 12 residues. CDR1 is SNHLY, CDR2 FYNNEI, per germline. CDR3 bases: TGTGCCAGCAGCGGAGAGATCAAGCCCCAGCATTTT. This translates into CASSGEIKPQHF.

CDR3 residues: CASSWALAGGNTEAFF. The CDR3 DNA reads TGTGCCAGCAGCTGGGCCTTGGCAGGGGGCAACACTGAAGCTTTCTTT. The V and J genes are TRBV28 and TRBJ1-1; TRBD1 matches 8 bases. This CDR3 has 16 residues. With V trimmed by 6 bases and J by 2 bases, 11 bases remained unmatched. The germline CDR1 and CDR2 sequences are MDHEN and SYDVKM.

This rearrangement joins TRBV5-6 to TRBJ1-4; a weak D match, TRBD1 (5 bases). Trimming pared 4 bases from V and 6 bases from J, leaving 16 bases between. The CDR3 covers 15 residues. Germline-derived CDR1 and CDR2 are SGHDT and YYEEEE. The CDR3 region is CASSRYRDSHEKLFF. CDR3 in DNA: TGTGCCAGCAGCCGCTACCGGGACTCCCATGAAAAACTGTTTTTT.

Only one count was recorded for this clone. The J gene is TRBJ1-2, the V gene TRBV19; 9 bases match TRBD1. The CDR3 totals 17 residues. The V gene end was trimmed by 3 bases and the J gene end by 5 bases; junction bases not matched to a gene: 13. In germline, CDR1 is LNHDA, CDR2 SQIVND (reference sequence). CDR3 in amino acids: CASSITIGQGTLYGYTF. CDR3 coding DNA: TGTGCCAGTAGTATCACGATTGGACAGGGGACGCTTTATGGCTACACCTTC.

The count of this clone is one. This sequence joins TRBV7-3 and TRBJ1-6; possible D gene TRBD1, 6 bases. Trimming stripped 4 bases from V and 0 bases from J, with 10 bases between. CDR3 size: 16 residues. CDR1 and CDR2 from the germline V gene are SGHTA and FQGTGA. As DNA, the CDR3 is TGTGCCAGCAGCTCCTCGGACAGCTCCTATAATTCACCCCTCCACTTT. As protein: CASSSSDSSYNSPLHF.

As to this clone: Other DNA sequences of this sample code for an identical CDR3. The chain uses TRBV11-3 and TRBJ2-3; D remains ambiguous. The length of the CDR3 is 13 residues. V shed 3 bases and J shed 0 bases, with 4 bases lying between them. Germline V lookup: CDR1 SGHNT, CDR2 YENEEA. The CDR3 nucleotides read TGTGCCAGCAGCTTCCAGAGCACAGATACGCAGTATTTT. Its translation is CASSFQSTDTQYF.

This clone was found once. The chain has TRBV11-2 and TRBJ2-1; 10 bases match TRBD2. The CDR3 sequence is 17 residues long. Germline values: CDR1 SGHAT, CDR2 FQNNGV. Losses at the gene ends were 4 bases for V and 7 bases for J; bases not matched to a gene: 13. This CDR3 is CASSSFPGTSARNEQFF. DNA for the CDR3: TGTGCCAGCAGCTCATTCCCGGGGACTAGCGCTCGGAATGAGCAGTTCTTC.

The rearrangement joins TRBV5-1 to TRBJ2-7; possibly TRBD2 for D (7 bases). V was trimmed by 3 bases and J by 2 bases, leaving 15 bases between them. CDR1 and CDR2 (germline): SGHRS, YFSETQ. The CDR3 sequence is 15 residues long. The CDR3 DNA reads as TGCGCCAGCAGCTACGACCGGGGGGCCCCCTACGAGCAGTACTTC. Its translation: CASSYDRGAPYEQYF. Looking up the rest from reference TRBV5-1 and TRBJ2-7 gives the full variable domain: KAGVTQTPRYLIKTRGQQVTLSCSPISGHRSVSWYQQTPGQGLQFLFEYFSETQRNKGNFPGRFSGRQFSNSRSEMNVSTLELGDSALYLCASSYDRGAPYEQYFGPGTRLTVT.